A selection of T cell receptor beta chains follows, all from one sample in a study of OX40 agonist ivuxolimab in advanced cancers. Libraries were prepared by immunoSEQ multiplex PCR; TCRdb keeps only in-frame clonotypes and omits some of them. This table holds around 72,000 clones, 75% to 90% found once. Sequenced here: CD4+ or CD8+ T cells sorted from blood, sampled in a trial of the OX40 agonist ivuxolimab. The receptors were gathered from an adult with an advanced solid tumor such as melanoma, head and neck, liver or kidney cancer. Each CDR3 is given with its conserved first and last residue. A D gene is named only where the DNA matches it firmly. Rows may omit the clone size; those that give it use once, few, many or a size class.

TRBJ2-1	.	TRBV19	TRBD2	TGTGCCAGTAGTAAAACCGGGACTAGCGGGAGCTCCTACAATGAGCAGTTCTTC	CASSKTGTSGSSYNEQFF
TRBJ1-5	.	TRBV2	.	TGTGCCAGCAAAGTTGATGCAGGGAGCAATCAGCCCCAGCATTTT	CASKVDAGSNQPQHF
TRBJ1-6	.	TRBV6-1	.	TGTGCCAGCAGTGAAGTGGGAGTGCGGGACAATAATTCACCCCTCCACTTT	CASSEVGVRDNNSPLHF
TRBJ2-3	.	TRBV4-1	.	TGCGCCAGCAGCCAAGATGGGGTAGCCGGTTTGACAGATACGCAGTATTTT	CASSQDGVAGLTDTQYF
TRBJ2-7	.	TRBV18	TRBD1	TGTGCCAGCTCACCCGGGACAGAGCCCTACGAGCAGTACTTC	CASSPGTEPYEQYF
TRBJ2-7	.	TRBV28	TRBD2	TGTGCCAGCAGTTTCGGTAGCGGGAACGAGCAGTACTTC	CASSFGSGNEQYF
TRBJ2-5	.	TRBV7-9	.	TGTGCCAGCAGCATTTCATGGGAGACCCAGTACTTC	CASSISWETQYF
TRBJ2-1	once	TRBV9	TRBD2	TGTGCCAACAGCGTAGAGCCTAGCGGGAGCGGCAATGAGCAGTTCTTC	CANSVEPSGSGNEQFF
TRBJ2-3	.	TRBV7-9	.	TGTGCCAGCAGTTCTCGTGGAGGAGGAGATACGCAGTATTTT	CASSSRGGGDTQYF
TRBJ2-1	.	TRBV7-9	TRBD1	TGTGCCAGCAGCTTAATAGGACAGGGGGCGCTCAATGAGCAGTTCTTC	CASSLIGQGALNEQFF
TRBJ1-3	.	TRBV7-9	.	TGTGCCAGCAGCTTAAACCTGGGCTCCGGAAACACCATATATTTT	CASSLNLGSGNTIYF
TRBJ1-5	.	TRBV6-1	TRBD1	TGTGCCAGCAGTGTAGACAGGGCGGGGAGCAATCAGCCCCAGCATTTT	CASSVDRAGSNQPQHF
TRBJ2-5	.	TRBV7-8	TRBD1	TGTGCCAGCAGCTTCGGACAGGGTCAGACCCAGTACTTC	CASSFGQGQTQYF
TRBJ2-1	.	TRBV29-1	.	TGCAGCGTTGAGGGGACATATTCCAATGAGCAGTTCTTC	CSVEGTYSNEQFF